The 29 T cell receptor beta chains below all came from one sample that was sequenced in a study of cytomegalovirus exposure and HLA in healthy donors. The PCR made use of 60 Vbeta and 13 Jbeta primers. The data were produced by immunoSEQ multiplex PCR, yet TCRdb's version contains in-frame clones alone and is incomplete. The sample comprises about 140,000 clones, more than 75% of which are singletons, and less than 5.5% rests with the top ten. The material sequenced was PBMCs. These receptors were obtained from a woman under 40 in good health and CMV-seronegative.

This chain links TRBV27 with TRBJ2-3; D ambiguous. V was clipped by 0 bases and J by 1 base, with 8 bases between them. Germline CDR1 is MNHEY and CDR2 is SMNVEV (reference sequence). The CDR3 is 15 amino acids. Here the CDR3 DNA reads TGTGCCAGCAGTTTATCGACTGGAGGCACAGATACGCAGTATTTT. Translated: CASSLSTGGTDTQYF.

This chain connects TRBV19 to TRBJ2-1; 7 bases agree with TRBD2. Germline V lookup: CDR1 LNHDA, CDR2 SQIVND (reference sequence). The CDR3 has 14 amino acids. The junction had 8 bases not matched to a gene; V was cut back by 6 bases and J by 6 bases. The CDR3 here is CASSTTSRLNEQFF. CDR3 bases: TGTGCCAGTAGCACGACTAGCCGACTCAATGAGCAGTTCTTC.

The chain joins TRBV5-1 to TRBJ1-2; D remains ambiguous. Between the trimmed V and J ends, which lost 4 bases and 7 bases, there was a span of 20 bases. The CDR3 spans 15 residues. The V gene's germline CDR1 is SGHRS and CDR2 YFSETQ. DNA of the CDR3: TGCGCCAGCAGCCCCCTTTGGGCGGAGGTTGTTGGCTACACCTTC. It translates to CASSPLWAEVVGYTF.

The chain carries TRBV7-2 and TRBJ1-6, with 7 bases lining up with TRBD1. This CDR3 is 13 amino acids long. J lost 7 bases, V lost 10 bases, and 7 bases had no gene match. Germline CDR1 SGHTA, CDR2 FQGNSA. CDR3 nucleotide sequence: TGTGCCATCACGACAGGGCAAAATTCACCCCTCCACTTT. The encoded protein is CAITTGQNSPLHF.

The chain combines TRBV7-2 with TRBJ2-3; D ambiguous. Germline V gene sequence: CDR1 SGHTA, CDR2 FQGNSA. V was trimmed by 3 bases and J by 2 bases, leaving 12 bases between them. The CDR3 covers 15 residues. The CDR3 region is CASSFVNYYTDTQYF. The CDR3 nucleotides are TGTGCCAGCAGCTTCGTAAACTACTACACAGATACGCAGTATTTT.

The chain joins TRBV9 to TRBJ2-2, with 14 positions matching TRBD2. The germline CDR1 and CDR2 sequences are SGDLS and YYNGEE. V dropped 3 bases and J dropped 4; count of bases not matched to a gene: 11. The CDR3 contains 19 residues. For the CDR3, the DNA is TGTGCCAGCAGCGCCTATCCGGGACTAGCGGGAGTAGGCACCGGGGAGCTGTTTTTT. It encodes CASSAYPGLAGVGTGELFF.

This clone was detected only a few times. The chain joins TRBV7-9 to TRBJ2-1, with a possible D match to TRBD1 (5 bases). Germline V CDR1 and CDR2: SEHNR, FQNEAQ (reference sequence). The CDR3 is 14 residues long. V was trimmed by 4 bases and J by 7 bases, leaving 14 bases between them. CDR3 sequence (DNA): TGTGCCAGCAGCTCGCTCAGACAGATGAATGAGCAGTTCTTC. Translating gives CASSSLRQMNEQFF.

The CDR3 DNA reads TGTGCCACCTCGAGCGGGGTCTACAATGAGCAGTTCTTC. It encodes CATSSGVYNEQFF. The V call is TRBV15, the J call TRBJ2-1, with 7 nucleotides matching TRBD2. V lost 8 bases to trimming and J lost 3 bases; unmatched junction nucleotides: 4. The CDR3 is made up of 13 amino acids. Per the germline V gene, CDR1 is LNHNV and CDR2 is YYDKDF (reference sequence).

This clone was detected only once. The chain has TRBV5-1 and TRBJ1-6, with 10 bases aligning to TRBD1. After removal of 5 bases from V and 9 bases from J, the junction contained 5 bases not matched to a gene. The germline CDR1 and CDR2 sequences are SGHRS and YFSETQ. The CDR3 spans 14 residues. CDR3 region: CASRPTGGGSPLHF. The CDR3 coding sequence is TGCGCCAGCAGGCCGACAGGGGGCGGTTCACCCCTCCACTTT.

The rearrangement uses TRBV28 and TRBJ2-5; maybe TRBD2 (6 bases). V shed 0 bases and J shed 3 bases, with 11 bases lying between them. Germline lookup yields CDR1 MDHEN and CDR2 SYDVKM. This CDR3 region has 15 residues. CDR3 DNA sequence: TGTGCCAGCAGTTTATGGGCTAGCGTTGAAGAGACCCAGTACTTC. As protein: CASSLWASVEETQYF.

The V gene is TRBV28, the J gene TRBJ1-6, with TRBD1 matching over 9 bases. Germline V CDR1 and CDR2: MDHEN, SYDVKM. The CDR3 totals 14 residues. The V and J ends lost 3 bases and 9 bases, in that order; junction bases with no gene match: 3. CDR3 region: CASSFGTGFSPLHF. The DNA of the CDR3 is TGTGCCAGCAGTTTTGGGACAGGGTTTTCACCCCTCCACTTT.

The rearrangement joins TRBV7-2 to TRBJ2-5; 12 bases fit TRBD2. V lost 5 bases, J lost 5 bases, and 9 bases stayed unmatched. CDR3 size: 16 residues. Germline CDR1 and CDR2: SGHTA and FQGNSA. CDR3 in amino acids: CASSPRALAGGETQYF. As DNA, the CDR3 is TGTGCCAGCAGCCCCCGGGCCCTAGCGGGGGGGGAGACCCAGTACTTC.

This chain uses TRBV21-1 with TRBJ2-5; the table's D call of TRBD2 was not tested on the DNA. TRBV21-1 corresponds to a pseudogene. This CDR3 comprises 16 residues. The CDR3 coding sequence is TGTGCCAGCAGCAAGGGCCGGGGGGGTCCCCAAGAGACCCAGTACTTC. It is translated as CASSKGRGGPQETQYF.

The CDR3 sequence: CASSFSGIGGYTF. DNA of the CDR3: TGTGCCAGCAGCTTTAGTGGCATCGGGGGCTACACCTTC. This chain uses TRBV7-2 with TRBJ1-2; no firm D call. Between the trimmed V and J ends, which lost 3 bases and 8 bases, there was a span of 13 bases. This CDR3 contains 13 residues. Germline CDR1 SGHTA, CDR2 FQGNSA. Looking up the rest from reference TRBV7-2 and TRBJ1-2 gives the full variable domain: GAGVSQSPSNKVTEKGKDVELRCDPISGHTALYWYRQSLGQGLEFLIYFQGNSAPDKSGLPSDRFSAERTGGSVSTLTIQRTQQEDSAVYLCASSFSGIGGYTFGSGTRLTVV.

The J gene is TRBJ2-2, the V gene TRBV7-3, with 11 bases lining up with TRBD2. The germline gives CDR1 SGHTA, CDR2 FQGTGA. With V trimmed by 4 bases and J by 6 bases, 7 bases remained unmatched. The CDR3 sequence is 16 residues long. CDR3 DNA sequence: TGTGCCAGCAGCTCCTTAGCGGGAGGGCCAGCCGGGGAGCTGTTTTTT. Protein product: CASSSLAGGPAGELFF. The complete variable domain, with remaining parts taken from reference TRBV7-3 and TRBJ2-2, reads GAGVSQTPSNKVTEKGKYVELRCDPISGHTALYWYRQSLGQGPEFLIYFQGTGAADDSGLPNDRFFAVRPEGSVSTLKIQRTERGDSAVYLCASSSLAGGPAGELFFGEGSRLTVL.

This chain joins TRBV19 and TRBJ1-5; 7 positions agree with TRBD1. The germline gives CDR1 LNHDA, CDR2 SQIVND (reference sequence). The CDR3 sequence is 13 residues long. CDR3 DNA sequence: TGTGCTAGTGAGGACAGGCAGGGGCAGCCCCAGCATTTT. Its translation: CASEDRQGQPQHF.

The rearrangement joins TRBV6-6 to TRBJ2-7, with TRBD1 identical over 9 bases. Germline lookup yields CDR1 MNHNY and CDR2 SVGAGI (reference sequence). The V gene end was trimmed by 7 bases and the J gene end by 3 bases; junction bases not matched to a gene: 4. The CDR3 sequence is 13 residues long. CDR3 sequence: CASNRDRVYEQYF. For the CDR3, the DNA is TGTGCCAGCAACCGGGACAGGGTCTACGAGCAGTACTTC.

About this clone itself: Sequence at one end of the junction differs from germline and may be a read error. CDR3 sequence: CAWSVGTGYPTRKDF. In nucleotides, the CDR3 is TGTGCCTGGAGTGTGGGGACAGGATATCCTACGAGGAAGGACTTC. J is TRBJ2-7 and V is TRBV30; 8 positions match TRBD1. CDR1 is GTSNPN, CDR2 SVGIG, per germline (reference sequence). The CDR3 extends over 15 amino acids.

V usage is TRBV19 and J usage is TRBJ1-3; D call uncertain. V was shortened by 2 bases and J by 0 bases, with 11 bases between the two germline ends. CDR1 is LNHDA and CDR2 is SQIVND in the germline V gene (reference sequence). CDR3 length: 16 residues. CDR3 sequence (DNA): TGTGCCAGTAGTATATACCGGCGGAACTCTGGAAACACCATATATTTT. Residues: CASSIYRRNSGNTIYF.

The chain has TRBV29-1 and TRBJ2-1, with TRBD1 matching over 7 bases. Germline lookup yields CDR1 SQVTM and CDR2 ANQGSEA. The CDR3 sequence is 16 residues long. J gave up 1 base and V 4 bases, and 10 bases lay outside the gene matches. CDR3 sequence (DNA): TGCAGCGTTGGAGGGGGCCAGGGGCGTTCCTACAATGAGCAGTTCTTC. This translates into CSVGGGQGRSYNEQFF.

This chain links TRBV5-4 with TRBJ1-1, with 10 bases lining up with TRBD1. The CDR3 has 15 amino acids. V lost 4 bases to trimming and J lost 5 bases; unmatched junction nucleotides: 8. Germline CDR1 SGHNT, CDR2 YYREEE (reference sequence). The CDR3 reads CASSPGQGMGTEAFF. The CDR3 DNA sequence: TGTGCCAGCAGCCCGGGACAGGGGATGGGAACTGAAGCTTTCTTT.

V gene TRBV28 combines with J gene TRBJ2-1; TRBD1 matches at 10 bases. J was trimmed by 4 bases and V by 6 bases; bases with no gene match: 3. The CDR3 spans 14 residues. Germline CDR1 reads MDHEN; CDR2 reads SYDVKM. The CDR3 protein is CASRRQGAYNEQFF. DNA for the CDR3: TGTGCCAGCAGACGACAGGGGGCTTACAATGAGCAGTTCTTC.

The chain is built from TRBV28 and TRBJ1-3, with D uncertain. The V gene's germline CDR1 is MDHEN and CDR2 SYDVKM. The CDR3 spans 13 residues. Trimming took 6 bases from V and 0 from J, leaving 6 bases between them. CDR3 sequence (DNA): TGTGCCAGCAGGGCAGGCTCTGGAAACACCATATATTTT. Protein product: CASRAGSGNTIYF.

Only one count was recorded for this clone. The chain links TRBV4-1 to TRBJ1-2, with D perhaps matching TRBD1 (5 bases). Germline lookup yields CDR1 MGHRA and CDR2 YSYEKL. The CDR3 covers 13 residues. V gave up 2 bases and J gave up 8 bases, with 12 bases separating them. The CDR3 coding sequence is TGCGCCAGCAGCCAACTAGGGGCCGGAGGCTACACCTTC. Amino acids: CASSQLGAGGYTF.

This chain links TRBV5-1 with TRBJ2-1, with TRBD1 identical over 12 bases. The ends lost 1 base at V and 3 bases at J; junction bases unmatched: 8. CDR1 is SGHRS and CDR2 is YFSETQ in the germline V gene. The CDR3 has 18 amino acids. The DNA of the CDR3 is TGCGCCAGCAGCTTGCCCCCGGGGACAGGGGGCGTCTACAATGAGCAGTTCTTC. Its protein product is CASSLPPGTGGVYNEQFF.

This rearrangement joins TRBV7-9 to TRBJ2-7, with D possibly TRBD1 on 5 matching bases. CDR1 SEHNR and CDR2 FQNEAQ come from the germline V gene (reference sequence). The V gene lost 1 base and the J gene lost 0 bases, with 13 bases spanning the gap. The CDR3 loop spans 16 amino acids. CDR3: CASSLGTGPASYEQYF. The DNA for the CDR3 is TGTGCCAGCAGCTTAGGTACAGGCCCGGCCTCCTACGAGCAGTACTTC.

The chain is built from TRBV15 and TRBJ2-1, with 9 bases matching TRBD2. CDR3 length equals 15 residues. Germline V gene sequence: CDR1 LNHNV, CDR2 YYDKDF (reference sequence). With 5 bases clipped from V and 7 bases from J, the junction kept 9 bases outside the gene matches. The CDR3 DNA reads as TGTGCCACCAGCTCAGGGGCGGGAGGGCCAAATGAGCAGTTCTTC. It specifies CATSSGAGGPNEQFF.

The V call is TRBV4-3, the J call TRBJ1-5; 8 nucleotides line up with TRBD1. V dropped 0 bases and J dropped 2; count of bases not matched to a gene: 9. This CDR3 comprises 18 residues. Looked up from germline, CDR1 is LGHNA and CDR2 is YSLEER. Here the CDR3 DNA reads TGCGCCAGCAGCCAAGATGTCAGGGGGCGCGTTGGCAATCAGCCCCAGCATTTT. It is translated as CASSQDVRGRVGNQPQHF.

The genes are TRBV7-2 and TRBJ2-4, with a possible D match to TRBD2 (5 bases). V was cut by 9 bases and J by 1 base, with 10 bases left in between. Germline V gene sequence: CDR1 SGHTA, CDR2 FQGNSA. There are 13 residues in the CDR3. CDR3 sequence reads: CASRPGAKNIQYF. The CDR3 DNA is TGTGCCAGTCGGCCGGGGGCCAAAAACATTCAGTACTTC. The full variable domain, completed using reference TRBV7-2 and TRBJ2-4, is GAGVSQSPSNKVTEKGKDVELRCDPISGHTALYWYRQSLGQGLEFLIYFQGNSAPDKSGLPSDRFSAERTGGSVSTLTIQRTQQEDSAVYLCASRPGAKNIQYFGAGTRLSVL.